This T cell receptor (beta chain) was profiled in a study of response to subunit inactivated influenza vaccine. TCRdb ran MiXCR on the RT-PCR reads and lists one entry per CDR3 protein. The sample carries approximately 500,000 distinct CDR3 sequences, roughly 15% recorded once. Trimming removed 3 bases at V and 5 bases at J, with 7 bases between. Germline CDR1 and CDR2: KGHSH and LQKENI. CDR3 length equals 12 residues. The specimen comprised PBMCs from blood, sampled less than 13 days after vaccination. V usage is TRBV18 and J usage is TRBJ2-5, with D possibly TRBD1 on 5 matching bases. The clonotype comes from a man in his fifties who received an inactivated influenza vaccine. The CDR3 here is CASSPRGETQYF. DNA of the CDR3: TGTGCCAGCTCACCTAGGGGCGAGACCCAGTACTTC.